This paragraph reports one T cell receptor beta chain. Its specificity is not known. Produced via immunoSEQ multiplex PCR; TCRdb's table is partial and in-frame only. The sample holds 90,000 to 120,000 clones, roughly 93% seen once. This sample stems from a study of T cell responses to AZD1222 COVID-19 vaccine. Study-level findings and limits: White British ancestry dominated among donors, who included more females, and clonal diversity was possibly underestimated. Just a handful of AZD1222 recipients tested seropositive at baseline.

The V end was cut by 0 bases, the J end by 0 bases, with 7 bases between. The CDR3 sequence is 14 residues long. The germline gives CDR1 SGHTS, CDR2 YDEGEE. The sequences come from peripheral blood, collected on day 0 of AZD1222 vaccination. This rearrangement joins TRBV5-8 to TRBJ2-7; either TRBD1 or TRBD2 may supply D (5 bases each). This clonotype originated in an adult in good health. The CDR3 coding sequence is TGTGCCAGCAGCTTGGTAGGGACCTCCTACGAGCAGTACTTC. Encoded protein: CASSLVGTSYEQYF.